This T cell receptor beta chain appears in the sequencing data of a study of T cells after yellow fever vaccination. The study's findings and limits: Abundant clonotypes from the bulk population could contaminate FACS-sorted repertoires.

TCRdb fed the 5' RACE reads into MiXCR, producing one record per CDR3 protein. The sample has 340,000 or so distinct CDR3 sequences; 12% are singletons. In regard to this clonotype: No antigen is known for it.

The sample was CD4+ T cells sorted from PBMCs, taken 15 days after the yellow fever booster vaccination. This clonotype was sampled from a man between 18 and 29 years old who received the YFV17D yellow fever vaccine.

The CDR3 nucleotides are TGCAGTGCTAGGGGAGACTCGAACACTGAAGCTTTCTTT. The encoded protein is CSARGDSNTEAFF. The V call is TRBV20-1, the J call TRBJ1-1; unclear D gene. The germline V gene has CDR1 DFQATT and CDR2 SNEGSKA (reference sequence). CDR3 length equals 13 residues. The V and J ends lost 3 bases and 1 base respectively, with 9 bases between them.